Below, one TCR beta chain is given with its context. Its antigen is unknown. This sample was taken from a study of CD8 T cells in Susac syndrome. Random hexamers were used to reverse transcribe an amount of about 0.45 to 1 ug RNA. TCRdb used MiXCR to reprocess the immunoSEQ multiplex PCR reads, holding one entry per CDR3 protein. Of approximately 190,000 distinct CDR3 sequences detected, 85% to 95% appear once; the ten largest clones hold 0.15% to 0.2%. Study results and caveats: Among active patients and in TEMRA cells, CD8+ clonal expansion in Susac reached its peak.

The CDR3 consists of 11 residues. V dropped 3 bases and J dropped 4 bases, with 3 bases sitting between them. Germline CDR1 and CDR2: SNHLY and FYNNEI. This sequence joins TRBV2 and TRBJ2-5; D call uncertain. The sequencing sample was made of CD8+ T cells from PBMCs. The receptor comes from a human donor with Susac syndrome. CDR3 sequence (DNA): TGTGCCAGCAGTGAGGGAGAGACCCAGTACTTC. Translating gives CASSEGETQYF.